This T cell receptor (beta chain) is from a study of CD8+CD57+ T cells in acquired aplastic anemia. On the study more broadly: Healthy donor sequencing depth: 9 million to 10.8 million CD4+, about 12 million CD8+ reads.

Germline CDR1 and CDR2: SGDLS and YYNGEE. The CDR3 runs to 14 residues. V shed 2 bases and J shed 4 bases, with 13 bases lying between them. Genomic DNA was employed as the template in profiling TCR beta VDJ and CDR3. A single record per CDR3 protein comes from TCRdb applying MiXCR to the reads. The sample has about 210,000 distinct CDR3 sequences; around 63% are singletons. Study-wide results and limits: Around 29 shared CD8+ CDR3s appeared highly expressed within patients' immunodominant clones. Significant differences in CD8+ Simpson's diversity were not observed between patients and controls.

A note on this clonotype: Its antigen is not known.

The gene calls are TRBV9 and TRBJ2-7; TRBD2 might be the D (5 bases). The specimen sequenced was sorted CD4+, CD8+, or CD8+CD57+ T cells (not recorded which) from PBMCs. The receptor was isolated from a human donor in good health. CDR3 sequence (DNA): TGTGCCAGCAGCGTTTCGGGAACCCAATACGAGCAGTACTTC. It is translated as CASSVSGTQYEQYF.